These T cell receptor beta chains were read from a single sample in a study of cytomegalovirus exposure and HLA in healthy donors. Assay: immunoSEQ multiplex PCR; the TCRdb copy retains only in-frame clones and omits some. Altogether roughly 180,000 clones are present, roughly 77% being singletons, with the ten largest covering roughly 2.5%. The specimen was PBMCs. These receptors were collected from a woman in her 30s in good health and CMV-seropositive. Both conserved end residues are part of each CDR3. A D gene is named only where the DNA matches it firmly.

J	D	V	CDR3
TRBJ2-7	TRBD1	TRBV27	CASSPALGQGAREQYF
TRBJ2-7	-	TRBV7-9	CASSLGTVYEQYF
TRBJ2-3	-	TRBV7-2	CASSYYTDTQYF
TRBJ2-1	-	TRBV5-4	CASSLERNTYNEQFF
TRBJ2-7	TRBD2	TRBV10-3	CAISLTSGGAKGYEQYF
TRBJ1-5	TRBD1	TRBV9	CASSRDRGGQPQHF
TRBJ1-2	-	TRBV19	CASSIPTGPDGYTF
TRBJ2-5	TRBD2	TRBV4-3	CASSQVSSGGGLQETQYF
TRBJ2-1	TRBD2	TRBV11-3	CASSHVSGGADEQFF
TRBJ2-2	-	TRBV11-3	CASSLARTMGLYGGELFF
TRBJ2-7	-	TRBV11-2	CASSLGRGGWSSYEQYF
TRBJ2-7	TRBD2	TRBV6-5	CASSYSLAGQTYEQYF
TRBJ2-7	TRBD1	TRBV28	CASSLPGQGGHEQYF
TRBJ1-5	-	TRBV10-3	CAITRDSNQPQHF
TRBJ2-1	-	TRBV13	CASRRGLGSVYNEQFF
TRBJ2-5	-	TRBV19	CASSILLSSGHQETQYF
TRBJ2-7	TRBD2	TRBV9	CASSDSGGALGEQYF
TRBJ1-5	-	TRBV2	CASSEEAGPQPQHF
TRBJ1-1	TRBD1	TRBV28	CASSPGTVILSGRAFF